This T cell receptor (beta chain) originates from a study of T cell changes during pregnancy in multiple sclerosis. The V and J ends lost 2 bases and 1 base respectively, with 15 bases between them. Looked up from germline, CDR1 is SNHLY and CDR2 is FYNNEI. CDR3 size: 17 residues. Profiled with immunoSEQ multiplex PCR; TCRdb holds only in-frame clones, not every one. This table holds 49,000 or so clones, roughly 94% found once. The TCR was taken from a female donor with multiple sclerosis, enrolled in a pregnancy study. The sequencing here drew on CD8+ T cells from peripheral blood mononuclear cells, taken before pregnancy. The chain is built from TRBV2 and TRBJ2-1; D remains ambiguous. The CDR3 sequence: CASSEMWAADSYNEQFF. The CDR3 DNA is TGTGCCAGCAGTGAAATGTGGGCAGCCGATTCCTACAATGAGCAGTTCTTC.